Only a few counts were recorded for the clone carrying this T cell receptor (beta chain). Its target is not known. This sample is part of a study of T cell clonotyping in hematopoietic cell transplantation. Study results and limitations: Cells were unsorted, so CD4 and CD8 contributions were not separated. After transplant, recipient diversity fell while pathologically expanded clonotypes grew through day 180. At the given depth, recipient repertoires were over 97% de novo clonotypes.

Repertoires were generated with immunoSEQ multiplex PCR, while TCRdb's copy carries only in-frame clones and drops some. The profile shows about 11,000 clones, less than 55% of them singletons. Recipient blood drawn about 28 days pretransplant and days 30, 100, 180 after. Germline CDR1 is MNHNY and CDR2 is SVGAGI (reference sequence). The CDR3 consists of 11 residues. Trimming pared 6 bases from V and 3 bases from J, leaving 5 bases between. This receptor was obtained from a male patient between 45 and 60 years old who had an allogeneic stem cell transplant from an unrelated donor, so the T cells may come from the graft donor. Some clones in this sample may be carry-over from other donors' samples. This specimen consisted of PBMCs, obtained 30 days after allogeneic stem cell transplant. The chain has TRBV6-6 and TRBJ1-1; unclear D gene. The CDR3, as DNA: TGTGCCAGCAGCTTTTACACTGAAGCTTTCTTT. Its protein product is CASSFYTEAFF.